These 6 T cell receptor beta chains share one sample of origin, sequenced in a study of T cells expressing NK-cell markers. TCRdb reworked the 5' RACE reads into one entry per CDR3 protein, no DNA. The sample has over 150,000 distinct CDR3 sequences, and its top ten clones hold just over 20%. The sequencing sample was made of blood T cells: a sorted CD56 or NKG2C T cell subset, CD4+ or CD8+ T cells, or bulk PBMC T cells (not recorded which). The receptors were gathered from a man aged 18 to 69 in good health.

The chain employs TRBV13 and TRBJ1-2; TCRdb names TRBD1, which stays unverified in the absence of DNA. Germline CDR1 is PRHDT and CDR2 is FYEKMQ (reference sequence). This CDR3 has 13 amino acids. CDR3 amino acids: CASSPGQGTWCTF.

The chain is built from TRBV7-8 and TRBJ2-3; TCRdb names TRBD2, which stays unverified in the absence of DNA. Germline values: CDR1 SGHVS, CDR2 FQNEAQ. The CDR3 has 19 residues. The CDR3 sequence: CASSLAKVFGGGAADTQYF. The complete variable domain, with remaining parts taken from reference TRBV7-8 and TRBJ2-3, reads GAGVSQSPRYKVAKRGQDVALRCDPISGHVSLFWYQQALGQGPEFLTYFQNEAQLDKSGLPSDRFFAERPEGSVSTLKIQRTQQEDSAVYLCASSLAKVFGGGAADTQYFGPGTRLTVL.

CDR3 region: CASSLSSGGHSSYEQYF. The chain joins TRBV7-9 to TRBJ2-7; the D gene TCRdb calls, TRBD2, cannot be checked with no DNA. The CDR3 is made up of 17 amino acids. CDR1 is SEHNR and CDR2 is FQNEAQ in the germline V gene (reference sequence).

The gene calls are TRBV6-5 and TRBJ1-2. Germline V gene sequence: CDR1 MNHEY, CDR2 SVGAGI. There are 12 residues in the CDR3. CDR3: CASSYAGVGYTF.

The J gene is TRBJ2-3, the V gene TRBV10-3; checking the TCRdb D call of TRBD1 is not possible without DNA. This CDR3 has 17 residues. CDR1 and CDR2 (germline): ENHRY, SYGVKD. The chain's CDR3 is CAISEPTPRWSTDTQYF.

This sequence joins TRBV23-1 and TRBJ2-7; with no DNA, the TCRdb D assignment of TRBD2 cannot be verified. TRBV23-1 is an ORF for which the function is uncertain. This CDR3 comprises 13 residues. The CDR3 region is CASSRHQGHEQYF.